This T cell receptor (beta chain) emerged from a study of shared clonotypes between healthy human individuals. General study points: Even with large depth, rarefaction showed that sorted-subset sequencing was incomplete. A few donors had roughly 5.2% of their naive CD4 clonotypes in common. Larger estimated richness was generally seen in naive subsets than in memory subsets.

Clones were sequenced by immunoSEQ multiplex PCR, and TCRdb holds only the in-frame ones, with some missing. The sample contains approximately 2.3 million clones, approximately 95% of which appear only once. As regards this clone: What it binds is not known.

Healthy and HIV-negative, the adult donors had no recent acute infections or vaccinations. The CDR3 loop spans 13 amino acids. Germline values: CDR1 SNHLY, CDR2 FYNNEI. Trimming removed 6 bases from V and 1 base from J; junction bases left unmatched: 0. The chain uses TRBV2 and TRBJ2-7, with TRBD1 matching over 10 bases. The sequenced sample was naive CD4+ T cells from PBMCs. As for subset: CD45RA+ positively selected. This TCR came from a man aged 18 to 30 in good health. Some clones in this sample may be carry-over from other donors' samples. The CDR3 sequence: CASRGQGSYEQYF. In nucleotides, the CDR3 is TGTGCCAGCAGGGGACAGGGGTCCTACGAGCAGTACTTC.